These 32 T cell receptor beta chains were all obtained from the same sample, sequenced in a study of cytomegalovirus exposure and HLA in healthy donors. The study ran its PCR with 60 Vbeta and 13 Jbeta primers. This table comes from immunoSEQ multiplex PCR, and its TCRdb copy is limited to in-frame clones, with some not included. The table shows 150,000 or so clones, with 76% occurring only once. Sequencing was performed on PBMCs. Receptors were obtained from a male donor in good health and CMV-seronegative.

The V and J genes are TRBV29-1 and TRBJ2-7, with D possibly TRBD1 on 6 matching bases. The CDR3 spans 14 residues. The V end was cut by 1 base, the J end by 2 bases, with 12 bases between. CDR1 and CDR2 from the germline V gene are SQVTM and ANQGSEA. The CDR3 sequence: CSVEGGHQTYEQYF. The CDR3 DNA reads as TGCAGCGTTGAAGGGGGACATCAAACCTACGAGCAGTACTTC.

This rearrangement joins TRBV2 to TRBJ2-7, with 8 bases matching TRBD1. Germline lookup yields CDR1 SNHLY and CDR2 FYNNEI. The V segment lost 8 bases and the J segment 1 base; nucleotides outside the gene matches: 13. This CDR3 spans 16 amino acids. CDR3 DNA: TGTGCCAGCCCTCGGGTTCCAGGGGGCCGATCCTACGAGCAGTACTTC. Amino acid sequence: CASPRVPGGRSYEQYF.

The CDR3 here is CASSFLRQGPEAFF. The CDR3 coding sequence is TGTGCCAGCAGTTTCCTTCGACAGGGGCCTGAAGCTTTCTTT. This chain uses TRBV28 with TRBJ1-1; TRBD1 matches at 8 bases. V shed 3 bases and J 6 bases; nucleotides not matched to a gene: 6. The CDR3 is 14 residues long. CDR1 and CDR2 from the germline V gene are MDHEN and SYDVKM. The full variable domain, with the rest looked up from reference TRBV28 and TRBJ1-1, is DVKVTQSSRYLVKRTGEKVFLECVQDMDHENMFWYRQDPGLGLRLIYFSYDVKMKEKGDIPEGYSVSREKKERFSLILESASTNQTSMYLCASSFLRQGPEAFFGQGTRLTVV.

This clone was seen only a few times. The chain has TRBV9 and TRBJ2-5; D perhaps matches TRBD2 (6 bases). The DNA end is a closer match to TRBJ2-7, so the J assignment may be wrong. CDR3 length: 14 amino acids. Germline assignment: CDR1 SGDLS and CDR2 YYNGEE. The CDR3 here is CASSVGPEGYEQYF. The CDR3 DNA reads as TGTGCCAGCAGCGTAGGGCCGGAGGGGTACGAGCAGTACTTC.

The CDR3 spells CASSTRQGATNEKLFF. Here the CDR3 DNA reads TGTGCCAGCAGCACCCGACAGGGCGCAACTAATGAAAAACTGTTTTTT. The gene calls are TRBV9 and TRBJ1-4; 7 bases line up with TRBD1. The CDR3 spans 16 residues. The germline V gene encodes CDR1 SGDLS and CDR2 YYNGEE. After removal of 4 bases from V and 0 bases from J, the junction contained 6 bases not matched to a gene.

CDR3 DNA sequence: TGTGCCAGCAGCGGACGACAGGGTTCTAATGAAAAACTGTTTTTT. It translates to CASSGRQGSNEKLFF. The chain links TRBV21-1 to TRBJ1-4; TRBD1 was called by the table and not checked on the DNA. TRBV21-1 is a pseudogene. The CDR3 covers 15 residues.

The gene calls are TRBV28 and TRBJ2-7; 8 bases agree with TRBD1. The ends lost 5 bases at V and 8 bases at J; junction bases unmatched: 11. Germline CDR1 MDHEN, CDR2 SYDVKM. CDR3 length equals 14 residues. CDR3 in amino acids: CASSQGDRMGQQYF. CDR3 DNA: TGTGCCAGCAGTCAGGGGGACAGGATGGGTCAGCAGTACTTC.

V gene TRBV10-3 combines with J gene TRBJ2-5, with TRBD2 matching 9 bases. The CDR3 runs 15 residues. The germline V gene has CDR1 ENHRY and CDR2 SYGVKD. V trimming: 2 bases; J trimming: 5 bases; junction bases outside the gene matches: 6. The DNA for the CDR3 is TGTGCCATCAGTGAGGCCAGCGGGGGGATTGAGACCCAGTACTTC. Protein product: CAISEASGGIETQYF.

This clone showed up just a few times. The chain carries TRBV6-1 and TRBJ1-5; D gene uncertain. Germline lookup yields CDR1 MNHNS and CDR2 SASEGT. This CDR3 is built from 14 residues. V was pared by 5 bases and J by 6 bases, with 14 bases between. CDR3 coding DNA: TGTGCCAGCAGTTTAGGTGAGGATCCTCAGCCCCAGCATTTT. It codes for CASSLGEDPQPQHF.

J is TRBJ1-5 and V is TRBV6-6; D possibly corresponds to TRBD1 (6 bases). Per germline, CDR1 MNHNY and CDR2 SVGAGI (reference sequence). Trimming shortened V by 7 bases and J by 10 bases, and 17 bases separated the two germline ends. The CDR3 is 13 amino acids. The CDR3 nucleotides are TGTGCCAGCACCGGGGAGGGGGGAAGCCCCCAGCATTTT. Protein sequence: CASTGEGGSPQHF.

The chain employs TRBV5-1 and TRBJ1-1; the D gene is possibly TRBD1 (6 bases). CDR3 length equals 17 residues. Germline-derived CDR1 and CDR2 are SGHRS and YFSETQ. V lost 3 bases and J 0 bases, leaving 18 bases between the germline ends. The CDR3 nucleotides are TGCGCCAGCAGCTCCCTGACAGGTGGCCCCATGAACACTGAAGCTTTCTTT. Translated, it gives CASSSLTGGPMNTEAFF.

The genes are TRBV28 and TRBJ1-6, with TRBD1 matching 10 bases. The germline V gene encodes CDR1 MDHEN and CDR2 SYDVKM. The J segment lost 5 bases and the V segment lost 8 bases, leaving 6 bases of the junction unmatched. The CDR3 contains 15 residues. The CDR3 region has the DNA TGTGCCAGCGTAAAGACAGGGGGCCATAATTCACCCCTCCACTTT. It specifies CASVKTGGHNSPLHF.

The chain combines TRBV6-5 with TRBJ2-2; D gene ambiguous. Trimming removed 6 bases at V and 0 bases at J, with 5 bases between. The CDR3 totals 13 residues. Looked up from germline, CDR1 is MNHEY and CDR2 is SVGAGI. The CDR3 coding sequence is TGTGCCAGCAGGACACCGAACACCGGGGAGCTGTTTTTT. Protein sequence: CASRTPNTGELFF.

CDR3 in DNA: TGTGCCAGCAGCTCAGGCCACTCCAATCAGCCCCAGCATTTT. Its protein product is CASSSGHSNQPQHF. The chain carries TRBV28 and TRBJ1-5; D gene unclear. The V and J ends lost 6 bases and 3 bases respectively, with 12 bases between them. The CDR3 consists of 14 residues. Germline V lookup: CDR1 MDHEN, CDR2 SYDVKM. Using reference TRBV28 and TRBJ1-5 for the parts outside the CDR3, the full variable domain is DVKVTQSSRYLVKRTGEKVFLECVQDMDHENMFWYRQDPGLGLRLIYFSYDVKMKEKGDIPEGYSVSREKKERFSLILESASTNQTSMYLCASSSGHSNQPQHFGDGTRLSIL.

The table lists this clone with a few counts. This rearrangement joins TRBV2 to TRBJ2-1; TRBD1 matches 8 bases. This CDR3 is 15 amino acids long. V lost 7 bases to trimming and J lost 5 bases; unmatched junction nucleotides: 10. Germline V gene lookup returns CDR1 SNHLY and CDR2 FYNNEI. The CDR3 protein is CASIGQGLMNNEQFF. The DNA of the CDR3 is TGTGCCAGCATCGGACAGGGTCTTATGAACAATGAGCAGTTCTTC.

The chain has TRBV2 and TRBJ2-7, with 7 positions matching TRBD2. CDR3 length: 12 amino acids. With V trimmed by 8 bases and J by 3 bases, 4 bases remained unmatched. Germline CDR1 SNHLY, CDR2 FYNNEI. The CDR3 nucleotides read TGTGCCAGCTCCAGGGAGGGCTACGAGCAGTACTTC. It is translated as CASSREGYEQYF. The whole variable domain, remainder taken from reference TRBV2 and TRBJ2-7, is EPEVTQTPSHQVTQMGQEVILRCVPISNHLYFYWYRQILGQKVEFLVSFYNNEISEKSEIFDDQFSVERPDGSNFTLKIRSTKLEDSAMYFCASSREGYEQYFGPGTRLTVT.

The chain carries TRBV2 and TRBJ2-5; D remains unclear. The CDR3 has 11 residues. In germline, CDR1 is SNHLY, CDR2 FYNNEI. Between the trimmed V and J ends, which lost 8 bases and 3 bases, there was a span of 7 bases. This CDR3 reads CASAPEETQYF. The DNA of the CDR3 is TGTGCCAGCGCTCCAGAAGAGACCCAGTACTTC.

J is TRBJ2-1 and V is TRBV2, with TRBD1 identical over 7 bases. V lost 10 bases to trimming and J lost 2 bases; unmatched junction nucleotides: 14. The CDR3 has 16 residues. The V gene's germline CDR1 is SNHLY and CDR2 FYNNEI. CDR3 sequence reads: CAILFLTGSAYNEQFF. DNA of the CDR3: TGTGCCATCCTTTTTCTGACAGGGAGTGCCTACAATGAGCAGTTCTTC.

A single count supports this clone. CDR3 residues: CASTPTYVTGELFF. The CDR3 region has the DNA TGTGCCAGCACGCCGACTTATGTCACCGGGGAGCTGTTTTTT. This chain connects TRBV13 to TRBJ2-2, with D hard to call. Trimming removed 7 bases from V and 4 bases from J, with 13 bases in between. Germline V CDR1 and CDR2: PRHDT, FYEKMQ (reference sequence). CDR3 length: 14 amino acids.

The chain employs TRBV5-1 and TRBJ2-3, with 8 nucleotides matching TRBD2. Germline trimming cut 4 bases from V and 2 bases from J; bases unmatched to any gene: 12. The germline gives CDR1 SGHRS, CDR2 YFSETQ. This CDR3 has 17 amino acids. CDR3 DNA sequence: TGCGCCAGCAGCGTGCAATCCGGCGGGGGGACCACAGATACGCAGTATTTT. Its translation: CASSVQSGGGTTDTQYF.

The rearrangement joins TRBV2 to TRBJ1-4; D may be TRBD1 (5 bases). Trimming left V 6 bases short and J 0 bases short, with 8 bases between. There are 14 residues in the CDR3. Germline loops: CDR1 SNHLY, CDR2 FYNNEI. CDR3 sequence reads: CASRRQSTNEKLFF. Here the CDR3 DNA reads TGTGCCAGCAGGAGACAGTCAACTAATGAAAAACTGTTTTTT.

The V gene is TRBV14, the J gene TRBJ1-3; 9 nucleotides agree with TRBD1. The junction had 2 bases not matched to a gene; V was cut back by 1 base and J by 4 bases. The germline V gene encodes CDR1 SGHDN and CDR2 FVKESK. CDR3 length equals 15 residues. For the CDR3, the DNA is TGTGCCAGCAGCCAAGGGGACAGGGCCGGAAACACCATATATTTT. Its protein is CASSQGDRAGNTIYF.

The V call is TRBV5-1, the J call TRBJ2-7; TRBD1 might be the D (5 bases). Trimming removed 4 bases from V and 2 bases from J, with 16 bases in between. The CDR3 is made up of 15 amino acids. CDR1 is SGHRS, CDR2 YFSETQ, per germline. The CDR3 protein is CASSTGSDRPYEQYF. The DNA of the CDR3 is TGCGCCAGCAGCACCGGCAGTGACAGACCCTACGAGCAGTACTTC.

The chain carries TRBV6-5 and TRBJ1-1; D may be TRBD1 (6 bases). The germline CDR1 and CDR2 sequences are MNHEY and SVGAGI. The ends were cut back, 4 bases at V and 5 bases at J, with 17 bases in the middle. CDR3 size: 15 residues. CDR3 protein: CASSFQGRGSTEAFF. In nucleotides, the CDR3 is TGTGCCAGCAGTTTCCAAGGAAGGGGGTCAACTGAAGCTTTCTTT.

This sequence joins TRBV4-2 and TRBJ2-5; D may be TRBD2 (5 bases). The J call could be wrong; TRBJ2-7 is a better fit for the DNA end. Per the germline V gene, CDR1 is LGHNA and CDR2 is YNFKEQ. This CDR3 comprises 15 residues. For the CDR3, the DNA is TGTGCCAGCAGCCAAGAAGGACTGGGATCCTACGAGCAGTACTTC. Its translation is CASSQEGLGSYEQYF.

The chain combines TRBV19 with TRBJ2-5, with 8 bases aligning to TRBD1. The closer fit of TRBJ2-7 to the DNA end suggests the J call may be wrong. The CDR3 totals 13 residues. The V gene's germline CDR1 is LNHDA and CDR2 SQIVND (reference sequence). CDR3 sequence reads: CASAGTGFFEQYF. The CDR3 nucleotides are TGTGCCAGTGCCGGGACAGGCTTTTTCGAGCAGTACTTC.

This chain joins TRBV20-1 and TRBJ1-2, with 7 bases fitting TRBD1. The germline V gene has CDR1 DFQATT and CDR2 SNEGSKA (reference sequence). The ends lost 8 bases at V and 7 bases at J; junction bases unmatched: 7. The CDR3 sequence is 11 residues long. The CDR3 sequence is CSSDREAGYTF. CDR3 nucleotide sequence: TGCAGTAGTGACAGGGAGGCTGGCTACACCTTC.

The V gene is TRBV27, the J gene TRBJ1-4, with 8 bases fitting TRBD1. The CDR3 covers 14 residues. Germline trimming cut 3 bases from V and 8 bases from J; bases unmatched to any gene: 5. Germline V gives CDR1 MNHEY, CDR2 SMNVEV (reference sequence). CDR3 sequence: CASSFQGAGEKLFF. The CDR3 DNA reads TGTGCCAGCAGTTTTCAGGGGGCTGGAGAAAAACTGTTTTTT.

The rearrangement uses TRBV28 and TRBJ2-2; 10 bases fit TRBD1. The CDR3 totals 16 residues. Germline trimming cut 3 bases from V and 5 bases from J; bases unmatched to any gene: 6. Per the germline V gene, CDR1 is MDHEN and CDR2 is SYDVKM. CDR3 nucleotides: TGTGCCAGCAGTTTCCAGGACAGGGGGTATACCGGGGAGCTGTTTTTT. Its protein is CASSFQDRGYTGELFF.

V gene TRBV6-5 combines with J gene TRBJ1-1, with D hard to call. The V end lost 2 bases, the J end lost 3 bases, and 7 bases lay between the germline ends. This CDR3 has 13 residues. Germline CDR1 and CDR2: MNHEY and SVGAGI. The CDR3: CASSYSTDTEAFF. The CDR3 DNA sequence: TGTGCCAGCAGTTACAGTACGGACACTGAAGCTTTCTTT.

The genes are TRBV29-1 and TRBJ2-7; 8 nucleotides line up with TRBD2. The germline V gene encodes CDR1 SQVTM and CDR2 ANQGSEA. The CDR3 is made up of 12 amino acids. J was trimmed by 4 bases and V by 3 bases; bases with no gene match: 2. The CDR3 DNA is TGCAGCGTTGACGGCGGGGGGTACGAGCAGTACTTC. It encodes CSVDGGGYEQYF.

The chain recombines TRBV5-1 with TRBJ2-1; 16 bases align to TRBD2. The V gene's germline CDR1 is SGHRS and CDR2 YFSETQ. With V trimmed by 4 bases and J by 8 bases, 9 bases remained unmatched. The CDR3 has 17 residues. CDR3 nucleotides: TGCGCCAGCAGCCTCGGGACTAGCGGGGGGGTAATCGATGAGCAGTTCTTC. Its protein product is CASSLGTSGGVIDEQFF. The variable domain in full, completed from reference TRBV5-1 and TRBJ2-1, reads KAGVTQTPRYLIKTRGQQVTLSCSPISGHRSVSWYQQTPGQGLQFLFEYFSETQRNKGNFPGRFSGRQFSNSRSEMNVSTLELGDSALYLCASSLGTSGGVIDEQFFGPGTRLTVL.